This T cell receptor (beta chain) originates from a study of PD-1 blockade in classical Hodgkin lymphoma. This table comes from immunoSEQ multiplex PCR, and its TCRdb copy is limited to in-frame clones, with some not included. The profile shows around 45,000 clones, over 65% of them singletons. The CDR3 length is 15 residues. V was pared by 1 base and J by 6 bases, with 12 bases between. Germline assignment: CDR1 SGHTA and CDR2 FQGTGA. Each and every patient relapsed after autologous stem cell transplantation, and patients got differing brentuximab vedotin exposure. This clone appeared a single time. The V call is TRBV7-3, the J call TRBJ1-4; D is uncertain. Material: peripheral blood mononuclear cells (PBMCs), obtained before the second cycle of nivolumab. The clonotype was recovered from a human donor with classical Hodgkin lymphoma. The CDR3: CASSLRRSTDEKLFF. CDR3 coding DNA: TGTGCCAGCAGCTTAAGGAGATCCACCGATGAAAAACTGTTTTTT.